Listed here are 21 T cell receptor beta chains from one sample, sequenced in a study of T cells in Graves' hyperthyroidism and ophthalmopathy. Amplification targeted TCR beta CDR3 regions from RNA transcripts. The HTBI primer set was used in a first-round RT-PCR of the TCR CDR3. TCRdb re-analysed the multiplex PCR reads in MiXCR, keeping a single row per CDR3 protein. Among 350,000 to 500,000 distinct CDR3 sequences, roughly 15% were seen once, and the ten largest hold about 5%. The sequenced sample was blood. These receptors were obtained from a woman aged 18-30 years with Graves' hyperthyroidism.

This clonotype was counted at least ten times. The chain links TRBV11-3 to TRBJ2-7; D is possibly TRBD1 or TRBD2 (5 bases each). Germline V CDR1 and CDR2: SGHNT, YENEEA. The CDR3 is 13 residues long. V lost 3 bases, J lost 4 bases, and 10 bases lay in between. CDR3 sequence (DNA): TGTGCCAGCAGCTTGGGCAGGGAGTACGAGCAGTACTTC. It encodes CASSLGREYEQYF. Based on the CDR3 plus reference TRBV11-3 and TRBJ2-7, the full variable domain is EAGVVQSPRYKIIEKKQPVAFWCNPISGHNTLYWYLQNLGQGPELLIRYENEEAVDDSQLPKDRFSAERLKGVDSTLKIQPAELGDSAVYLCASSLGREYEQYFGPGTRLTVT.

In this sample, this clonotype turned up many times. The CDR3 DNA follows: TGTGCCTGGAGCCCGGTCAGCATGAACACTGAAGCTTTCTTT. This gives the protein CAWSPVSMNTEAFF. V and J are TRBV30 and TRBJ1-1; D ambiguous. The CDR3 contains 14 residues. Germline loops: CDR1 GTSNPN, CDR2 SVGIG (reference sequence). V was pared by 3 bases and J by 0 bases, with 11 bases between.

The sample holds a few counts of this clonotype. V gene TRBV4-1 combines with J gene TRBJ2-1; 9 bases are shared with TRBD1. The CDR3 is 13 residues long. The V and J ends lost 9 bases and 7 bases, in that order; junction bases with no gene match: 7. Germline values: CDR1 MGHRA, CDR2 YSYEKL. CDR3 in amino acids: CASRDREVNEQFF. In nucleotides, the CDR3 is TGCGCCAGTAGGGACAGGGAGGTGAATGAGCAGTTCTTC.

The DNA of the CDR3 is TGTGCCAGCAGTGGACTTGGGACCCAGTACTTC. Encoded protein: CASSGLGTQYF. V gene TRBV25-1 combines with J gene TRBJ2-5; no definite D call. The CDR3 has 11 amino acids. The germline CDR1 and CDR2 sequences are MGHDK and SYGVNS. V was cut by 4 bases and J by 7 bases, with 7 bases left in between.

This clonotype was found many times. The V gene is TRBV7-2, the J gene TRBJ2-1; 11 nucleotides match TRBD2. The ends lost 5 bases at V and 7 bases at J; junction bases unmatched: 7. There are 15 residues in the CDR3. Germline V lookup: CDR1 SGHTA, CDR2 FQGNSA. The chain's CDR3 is CASSPGTSGLNEQFF. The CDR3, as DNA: TGTGCCAGCAGCCCCGGGACTAGCGGCCTGAATGAGCAGTTCTTC. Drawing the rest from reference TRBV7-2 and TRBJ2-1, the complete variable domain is GAGVSQSPSNKVTEKGKDVELRCDPISGHTALYWYRQSLGQGLEFLIYFQGNSAPDKSGLPSDRFSAERTGGSVSTLTIQRTQQEDSAVYLCASSPGTSGLNEQFFGPGTRLTVL.

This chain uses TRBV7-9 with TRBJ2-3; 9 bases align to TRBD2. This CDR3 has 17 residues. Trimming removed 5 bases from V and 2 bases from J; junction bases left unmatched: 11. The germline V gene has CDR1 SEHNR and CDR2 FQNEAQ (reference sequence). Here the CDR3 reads CASSARRGGRVTDTQYF. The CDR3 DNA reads TGTGCCAGCAGCGCCCGGAGGGGCGGGAGGGTCACAGATACGCAGTATTTT.

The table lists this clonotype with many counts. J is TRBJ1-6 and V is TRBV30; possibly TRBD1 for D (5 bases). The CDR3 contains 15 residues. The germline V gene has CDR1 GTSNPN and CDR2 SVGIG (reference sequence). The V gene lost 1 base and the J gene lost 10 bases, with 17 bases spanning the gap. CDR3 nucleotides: TGTGCCTGGAGTGATAGAGGGGTAAAGAGATCACCCCTCCACTTT. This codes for CAWSDRGVKRSPLHF.

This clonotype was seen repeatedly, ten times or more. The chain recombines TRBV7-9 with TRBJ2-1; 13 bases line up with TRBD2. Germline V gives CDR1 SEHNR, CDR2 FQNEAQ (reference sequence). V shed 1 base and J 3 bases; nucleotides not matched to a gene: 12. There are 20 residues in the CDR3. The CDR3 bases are TGTGCCAGCAGCTTAGATCCGGGACTAGCGGGGCTACAAGACTACAATGAGCAGTTCTTC. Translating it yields CASSLDPGLAGLQDYNEQFF.

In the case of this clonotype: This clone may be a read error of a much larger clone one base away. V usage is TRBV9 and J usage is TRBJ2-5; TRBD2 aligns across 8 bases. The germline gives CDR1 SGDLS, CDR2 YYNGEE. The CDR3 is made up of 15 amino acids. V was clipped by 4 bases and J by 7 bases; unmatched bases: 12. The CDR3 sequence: CASSPIGLAGGTQYF. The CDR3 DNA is TGTGCCAGCAGCCCCATCGGACTAGCTGGAGGGACCCAGTACTTC.

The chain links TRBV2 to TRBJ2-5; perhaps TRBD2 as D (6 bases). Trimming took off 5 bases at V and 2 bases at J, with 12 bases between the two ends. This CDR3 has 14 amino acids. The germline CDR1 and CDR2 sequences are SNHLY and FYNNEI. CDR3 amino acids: CASSTGSLQETQYF. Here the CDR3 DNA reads TGTGCCAGCAGTACCGGGAGCCTTCAAGAGACCCAGTACTTC.

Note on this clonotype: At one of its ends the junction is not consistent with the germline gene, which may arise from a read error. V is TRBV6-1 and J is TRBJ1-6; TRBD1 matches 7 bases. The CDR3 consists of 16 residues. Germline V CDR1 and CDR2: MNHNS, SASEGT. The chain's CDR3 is CASSEAGTVYNSPPHF. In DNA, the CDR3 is TGTGCCAGCAGTGAGGCCGGGACAGTTTATAATTCACCCCCCCACTTT.

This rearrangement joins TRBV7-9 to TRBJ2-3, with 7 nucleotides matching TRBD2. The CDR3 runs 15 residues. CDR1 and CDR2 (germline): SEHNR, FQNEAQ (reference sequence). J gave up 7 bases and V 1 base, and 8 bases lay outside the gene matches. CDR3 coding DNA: TGTGCCAGCAGCTTAGACACTAGCGAAGCCAATACGCAGTATTTT. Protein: CASSLDTSEANTQYF.

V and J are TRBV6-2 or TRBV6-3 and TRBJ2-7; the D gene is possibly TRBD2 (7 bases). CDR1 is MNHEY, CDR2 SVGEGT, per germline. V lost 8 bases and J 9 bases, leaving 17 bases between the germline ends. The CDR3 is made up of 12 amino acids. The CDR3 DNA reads TGTGCCAGCCGAAGGGGGGGCACAGTGCAGTACTTC. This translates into CASRRGGTVQYF.

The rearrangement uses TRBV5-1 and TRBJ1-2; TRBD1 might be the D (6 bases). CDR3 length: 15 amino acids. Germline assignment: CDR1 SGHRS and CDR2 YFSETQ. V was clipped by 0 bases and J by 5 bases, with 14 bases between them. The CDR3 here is CASSLATGGQYGYTF. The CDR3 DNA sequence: TGCGCCAGCAGCTTGGCCACGGGTGGACAGTATGGCTACACCTTC.

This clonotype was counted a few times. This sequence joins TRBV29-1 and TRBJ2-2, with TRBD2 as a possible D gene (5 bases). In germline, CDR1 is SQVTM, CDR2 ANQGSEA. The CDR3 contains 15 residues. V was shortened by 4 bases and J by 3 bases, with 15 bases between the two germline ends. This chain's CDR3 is CSVGMGLAHTGELFF. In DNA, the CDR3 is TGCAGCGTTGGAATGGGCCTAGCACACACCGGGGAGCTGTTTTTT.

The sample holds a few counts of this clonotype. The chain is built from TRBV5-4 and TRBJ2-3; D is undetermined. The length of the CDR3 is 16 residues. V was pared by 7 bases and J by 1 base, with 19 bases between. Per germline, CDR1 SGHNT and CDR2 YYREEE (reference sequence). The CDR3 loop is CASYYIGPAGTDTQYF. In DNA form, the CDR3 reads TGTGCCAGCTATTACATCGGGCCAGCAGGCACAGATACGCAGTATTTT.

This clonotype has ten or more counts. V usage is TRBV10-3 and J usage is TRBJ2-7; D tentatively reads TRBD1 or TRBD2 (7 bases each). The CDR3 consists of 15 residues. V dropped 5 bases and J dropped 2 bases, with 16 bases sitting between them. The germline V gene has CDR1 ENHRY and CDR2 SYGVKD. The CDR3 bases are TGTGCCATCAGTCCTGGGGCAGGGGGGGCCTACGAGCAGTACTTC. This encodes CAISPGAGGAYEQYF.

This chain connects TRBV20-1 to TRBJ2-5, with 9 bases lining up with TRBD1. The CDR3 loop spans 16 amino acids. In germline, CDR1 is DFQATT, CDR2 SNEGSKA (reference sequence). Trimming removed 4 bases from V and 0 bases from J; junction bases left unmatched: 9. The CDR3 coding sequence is TGCAGTGCTATAACGATGGACAGGGGCTACCAAGAGACCCAGTACTTC. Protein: CSAITMDRGYQETQYF.

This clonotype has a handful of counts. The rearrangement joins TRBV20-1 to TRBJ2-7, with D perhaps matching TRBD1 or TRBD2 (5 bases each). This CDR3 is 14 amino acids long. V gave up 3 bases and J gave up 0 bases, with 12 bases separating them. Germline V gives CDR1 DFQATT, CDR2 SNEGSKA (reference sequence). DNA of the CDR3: TGCAGTGCTAGGGGGGACGGCAGCTCCTACGAGCAGTACTTC. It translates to CSARGDGSSYEQYF.

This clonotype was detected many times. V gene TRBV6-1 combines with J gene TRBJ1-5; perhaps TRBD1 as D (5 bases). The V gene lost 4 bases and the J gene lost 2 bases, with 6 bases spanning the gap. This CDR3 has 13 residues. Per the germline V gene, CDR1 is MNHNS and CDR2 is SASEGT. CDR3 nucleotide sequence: TGTGCCAGCAGTGCCAGGGGCAATCAGCCCCAGCATTTT. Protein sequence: CASSARGNQPQHF.

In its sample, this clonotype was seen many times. The CDR3: CASSYGLAGAIYEQYF. In DNA, the CDR3 is TGTGCCAGCAGTTACGGACTAGCGGGAGCAATCTACGAGCAGTACTTC. This chain connects TRBV6-2 or TRBV6-3 to TRBJ2-7; TRBD2 aligns across 13 bases. V dropped 2 bases and J dropped 3; count of bases not matched to a gene: 4. Germline-derived CDR1 and CDR2 are MNHEY and SVGEGT. CDR3 size: 16 residues.